This T cell receptor (beta chain) was obtained from a study of T-cell memory formation after mild COVID-19 listed by TCRdb under 2021. Background on the whole study: TCR sequence clusters from the two donors were found to be largely donor specific. In a couple of donors, T-cell clones that expanded and contracted after mild COVID-19 were tracked by sequencing TCRalpha and TCRbeta repertoires over time. The cohort comprised two young, previously healthy adult volunteers, one female and one male.

The germline V gene (reference sequence) gives CDR1 as SEHNR and CDR2 as FQNEAQ. Including cysteine and phenylalanine, the CDR3 has 12 amino acids. The read is trimmed to its CDR3 DNA, 36 bases read in frame from base 1. The germline ends are 12 bases apart after V is trimmed by 1 base and J by 14 bases. PBMCs were isolated by Ficoll-Paque density gradient centrifugation. The instrument given in TCRdb is Illumina NovaSeq 6000. cDNA libraries for TCRalpha and TCRbeta were prepared by 5'RACE using constant-segment primers, with sample barcodes and unique molecular identifiers added. RNA was extracted from every sample with Trizol reagent. Amplification of the libraries took two PCR steps, and the second step added a second sample barcode plus Illumina TruSeq adapters. Sequencing of libraries was performed on an Illumina NovaSeq with 2 x 150 bp paired-end reads. In the source study's methods: Reads were demultiplexed and collapsed into UMI-guided consensus sequences with migec v1.2.7. Using mixcr v2.1.11, the UMI consensuses were aligned to TRA and TRB V and J templates and assembled into clonotypes. A clonotype was counted as expanded or contracted only when both edgeR and NoisET called the clonotype significant, with the noise models trained on biological replicates. For edgeR calls, a false discovery rate-adjusted p below 0.01 and a log2 fold-change threshold of 1 were applied. PCA with hierarchical clustering of max-normalized trajectories of the 1000 most abundant clonotypes was used as exploratory dynamics analysis. Separately sequenced CD4+ and CD8+ repertoires were used to assign the CD4 or CD8 phenotype of responding clones. Starting from the raw public reads, TCRdb applied fastp trimming at Q25, assembled clones with MiXCR and retained in-frame beta chains. Records with the same CDR3 protein are collapsed into one entry carrying the most frequent genes and DNA. None of the V and J calls come from the authors' own analysis; TCRdb made them. In this sample the table shows hundreds of thousands of distinct CDR3 sequences, 25% to 30% of which occur a single time. The ten largest clones add up to approximately 13% of the sample.

A remark on this clonotype: Its cognate antigen has yet to be identified. Qualities for individual bases were not recorded, and no much larger clone is one base off.

Results the study describes overall, beyond this receptor: SARS-CoV-2 specificity was not confirmed for the second-wave clones peaking on day 37. The detection of some responding clones in pre-infection memory suggests that pre-existing cross-reactive memory T cells joined the SARS-CoV-2 response. Clones contracting from day 15 to 85 had balanced CD4/CD8 phenotypes, while a second wave expanding from day 15 to 37 was biased towards CD4+. Contracting CD4+ clones were located mainly in the CM and EM memory subsets, whereas CD8+ clones were found to be enriched in EMRA. The study covered only a couple of mild cases, and larger cohorts including severe cases with pre-infection samples were considered necessary.

Sequencing input: PBMCs or a T cell subset sorted from them (not recorded which). The chain links TRBV7-9 with TRBJ2-1, with the D segment identity uncertain. The source of this sequence is an adult woman who had mild COVID-19 (a few samples of this study predate the infection). The sample titles of this study are shuffled in the database, so cell type and time point are left out; the donor was told from shared clones. CDR3 protein: CASSLESGLEFF. The nucleotide sequence reads TGTGCCAGCAGCTTAGAGTCAGGTTTGGAGTTCTTC. Where the CDR3 stops, the reference TRBV7-9 and TRBJ2-1 genes take over; the full variable domain is DTGVSQNPRHKITKRGQNVTFRCDPISEHNRLYWYRQTLGQGPEFLTYFQNEAQLEKSRLLSDRFSAERPKGSFSTLEIQRTEQGDSAMYLCASSLESGLEFFGPGTRLTVL.